This is a list of T cell receptor beta chains from one sample in a study of T cell repertoires in cytomegalovirus infection. TCRdb recomputed calls from the reads with MiXCR, one row per CDR3 protein. The sample lists 450,000 to 600,000 distinct CDR3 sequences, around 11% occurring once. Sequences were obtained from PBMCs. These receptors all stem from a human donor in good health (CMV status not recorded). Some clones in this sample may be carry-over from other donors' samples. CDR3s include the opening cysteine and the closing phenylalanine or tryptophan. D genes are given only for firm matches. Clone size is shown for a subset of rows, as once, few, many or a class of expanded clone.

cdr3_nt,cdr3_aa,d_call,j_call,v_call,clone_size
TGTGCCAGCAGCTTCGGGACAATCCGGAACACTGAAGCTTTCTTT,CASSFGTIRNTEAFF,-,TRBJ1-1,TRBV5-4,many
TGTGCCAGCAGCTTAGCGCGAGGGGGGTCCTATAATTCACCCCTCCACTTT,CASSLARGGSYNSPLHF,-,TRBJ1-6,TRBV7-2,many
TGTGCTAGTGGTTTGGTAATTCGGGTCGGTTCCGGGAGCAATCAGCCCCAGCATTTT,CASGLVIRVGSGSNQPQHF,-,TRBJ1-5,TRBV12-5,few
TGTGCCAGCAGTCCGGTAGGGGGACAGGCGAACTCCTACGAGCAGTACTTC,CASSPVGGQANSYEQYF,TRBD1,TRBJ2-7,TRBV25-1,many
TGTGCCAGCAGCCCACCGACAGGGGCCTTTAGCAATCAGCCCCAGCATTTT,CASSPPTGAFSNQPQHF,TRBD1,TRBJ1-5,TRBV7-2,many
TGCAGCGTTCCTTTTCATGGCTCCTACAATGAGCAGTTCTTC,CSVPFHGSYNEQFF,-,TRBJ2-1,TRBV29-1,many
TGTGCCAGCAGTCCCCCTTTATTTACTAGCGGGAACACCGGGGAGCTGTTTTTT,CASSPPLFTSGNTGELFF,TRBD2,TRBJ2-2,TRBV28,many
TGTGCCAGCAGACTCAGGGGGCTGACTGAAGCTTTCTTT,CASRLRGLTEAFF,TRBD1,TRBJ1-1,TRBV7-9,-
TGCGCCAGCCAAGGGGCGGATGGGAGTGGCTACACCTTC,CASQGADGSGYTF,-,TRBJ1-2,TRBV5-1,-
TGTGCCAGTAGTAAGATTAGCGGGAGGACCAAACCCTCCCAAGAGACCCAGTACTTC,CASSKISGRTKPSQETQYF,TRBD2,TRBJ2-5,TRBV19,many
TGCAGCGTTGAAGTCCGGGCGGCGGGGACTGAAGCTTTCTTT,CSVEVRAAGTEAFF,-,TRBJ1-1,TRBV29-1,-
TGTGCCAGCACTTACAGGCGACAGGGTTTCACCTACGAGCAGTACTTC,CASTYRRQGFTYEQYF,TRBD1,TRBJ2-7,TRBV6-2/TRBV6-3,many